This T cell receptor (beta chain) derives from a study of cytomegalovirus exposure and HLA in healthy donors. Study-wide background: Among the 300 to 400 donors who were genotyped, around 77% fell in the genetic ancestry cluster that is associated with self-reported Caucasian donors. General study results and limits: Per published reports, the classifier diagnosed cytomegalovirus status with high specificity and sensitivity.

This PCR relied on a set of 60 Vbeta primers and 13 Jbeta primers. Profiling relied on immunoSEQ multiplex PCR, and the TCRdb table lists in-frame clones only, not all of them. Here the sample spans 99,000 or so clones, about 83% being singletons. CDR1 and CDR2 from the germline V gene are MDHEN and SYDVKM. This CDR3 has 12 amino acids. Trimming cost V 1 base and J 4 bases, with 5 bases left between them. Comment on this clone: What it binds is not known.

Regarding donors, all were healthy bone marrow donors. There were likely unrecorded immune exposures, though donors were nominally healthy when sampled. The sequenced material came from PBMCs. This clonotype was obtained from a man aged 55-75 years in good health and CMV-seropositive. The chain employs TRBV28 and TRBJ2-7; D remains unclear. The CDR3 DNA reads as TGTGCCAGCAGTTTATTTAGTTACGAGCAGTACTTC. Amino acids: CASSLFSYEQYF.